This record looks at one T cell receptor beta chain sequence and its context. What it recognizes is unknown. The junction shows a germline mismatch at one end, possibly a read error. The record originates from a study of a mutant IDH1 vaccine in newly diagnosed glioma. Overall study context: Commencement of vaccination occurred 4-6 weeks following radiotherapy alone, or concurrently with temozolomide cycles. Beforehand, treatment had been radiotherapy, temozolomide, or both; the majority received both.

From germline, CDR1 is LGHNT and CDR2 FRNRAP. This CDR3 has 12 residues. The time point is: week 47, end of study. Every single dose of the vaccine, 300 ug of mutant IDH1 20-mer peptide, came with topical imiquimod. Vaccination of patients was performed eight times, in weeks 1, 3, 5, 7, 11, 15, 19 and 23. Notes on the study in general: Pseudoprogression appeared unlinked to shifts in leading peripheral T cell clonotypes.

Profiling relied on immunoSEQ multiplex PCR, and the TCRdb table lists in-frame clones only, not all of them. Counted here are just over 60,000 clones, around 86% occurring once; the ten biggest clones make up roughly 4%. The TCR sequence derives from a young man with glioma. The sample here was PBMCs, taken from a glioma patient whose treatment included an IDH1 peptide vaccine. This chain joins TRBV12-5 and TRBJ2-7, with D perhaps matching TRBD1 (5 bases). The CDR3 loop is CAIGRGPYEQYF. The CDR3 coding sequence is TGTGCTATTGGTAGGGGCCCGTACGAGCAGTACTTC.